Sequencing of this T cell receptor beta chain was carried out in a study of blood T cell repertoires in COVID-19. Study context: COVID-19 samples collected from the United States, Italy and Spain covered acute and convalescent phases. Sample material is recorded as cDNA or gDNA derived from T cells, B-cell-depleted T cells, or PBMCs.

Under the authors' procedure: Using reference gene primer amplification, nucleated cell counts were estimated. Produced via immunoSEQ multiplex PCR; TCRdb's table is partial and in-frame only. V and J calls plus clone size are reproduced from that table; the DNA served to infer D and trimming. The data contain roughly 93,000 clones, 81% of them seen just once; the ten biggest clones take up roughly a tenth. The CDR3 totals 16 residues. The V and J ends lost 0 bases and 6 bases, in that order; junction bases with no gene match: 7. Per the germline V gene, CDR1 is SGHNT and CDR2 is YYREEE (reference sequence).

The V gene is TRBV5-4, the J gene TRBJ2-1, with TRBD1 matching over 9 bases. The clonotype was recovered from an elderly woman with acute or convalescent COVID-19. The sequencing sample was made of peripheral blood. Here the CDR3 DNA reads TGTGCCAGCAGCTTGGGTGGGACAGGGTATTCCAATGAGCAGTTCTTC. It is translated as CASSLGGTGYSNEQFF.